The 29 T cell receptor beta chains presented below share a single source sample, sequenced in a study of T cells in Graves' hyperthyroidism and ophthalmopathy. TCR beta CDR3 regions were amplified from RNA transcripts. Researchers ran a first-round RT-PCR on the TCR CDR3 using the HTBI primer set. One entry per CDR3 protein, called by TCRdb with MiXCR from the multiplex PCR reads. The top ten clones hold about 6% of a sample with 33,000 or so distinct CDR3 sequences, roughly 52% of them seen once. The sequencing sample was made of blood. All receptors come from a woman aged 45-60 years with Graves' hyperthyroidism that later progressed to Graves' ophthalmopathy.

This chain connects TRBV9 to TRBJ2-5, with 9 bases identical to TRBD1. V was clipped by 0 bases and J by 13 bases; unmatched bases: 4. The germline gives CDR1 SGDLS, CDR2 YYNGEE. This CDR3 has 12 residues. CDR3 sequence (DNA): TGTGCCAGCAGCGTAGGGGGGACAGGGCGGTACTTC. It yields the protein CASSVGGTGRYF.

The V and J genes are TRBV5-6 and TRBJ2-5; weak D call: TRBD2 (7 bases). The germline V gene has CDR1 SGHDT and CDR2 YYEEEE. The V gene lost 4 bases and the J gene lost 5 bases, with 18 bases spanning the gap. This CDR3 has 15 amino acids. The CDR3 bases are TGTGCCAGCAGCGCCGCGGGGGCGGGAGTGGAGACCCAGTACTTC. This encodes CASSAAGAGVETQYF.

In this sample, this clonotype turned up many times. This chain links TRBV29-1 with TRBJ1-1; TRBD1 matches at 8 bases. CDR3 length: 13 residues. Germline CDR1 is SQVTM and CDR2 is ANQGSEA. The ends lost 4 bases at V and 1 base at J; junction bases unmatched: 2. The CDR3 DNA is TGCAGCGTTGCGGGACAGGCGAACACTGAAGCTTTCTTT. It yields the protein CSVAGQANTEAFF.

This clonotype was picked up many times. This chain's CDR3 is CASSYGQGAYGYTF. The CDR3 nucleotides read TGTGCCAGCAGTTACGGACAGGGGGCATATGGCTACACCTTC. V and J are TRBV6-6 and TRBJ1-2, with 11 nucleotides matching TRBD1. Per the germline V gene, CDR1 is MNHNY and CDR2 is SVGAGI (reference sequence). The CDR3 totals 14 residues. The ends lost 2 bases at V and 5 bases at J; junction bases unmatched: 1.

This clonotype was seen repeatedly, ten times or more. The chain carries TRBV6-4 and TRBJ2-6; no clear D. The germline V gene encodes CDR1 MRHNA and CDR2 SNTAGT. The CDR3 consists of 13 residues. Deletions cut 8 bases from V and 0 bases from J, with 5 bases between. In DNA form, the CDR3 reads TGTGCCAGCGTGGCCTCTGGGGCCAACGTCCTGACTTTC. Translated: CASVASGANVLTF.

This clonotype was counted once. A read error may produce the germline difference seen at one junction end. The chain links TRBV20-1 to TRBJ2-2; a possible D gene is TRBD2 (5 bases). Germline V gene lookup returns CDR1 DFQATT and CDR2 SNEGSKA (reference sequence). The CDR3 extends over 14 amino acids. Here the CDR3 reads CNASTGMNTGELFF. The CDR3 region has the DNA TGCAATGCTAGCACGGGGATGAACACCGGGGAGCTGTTTTTT.

This clonotype was seen many times. V gene TRBV4-1 combines with J gene TRBJ2-7; 7 bases are a match to TRBD2. J gave up 3 bases and V 0 bases, and 8 bases lay outside the gene matches. This CDR3 is built from 16 residues. CDR1 and CDR2 from the germline V gene are MGHRA and YSYEKL. The CDR3 nucleotides read TGCGCCAGCAGCCAAGAGCTTTCACTAGCGAACTACGAGCAGTACTTC. Its translation is CASSQELSLANYEQYF.

Turning to this clonotype: A junction boundary mismatches the germline segment, possibly from a read error. The rearrangement uses TRBV5-1 and TRBJ2-5; D call uncertain. Germline V gene sequence: CDR1 SGHRS, CDR2 YFSETQ. CDR3 length equals 15 residues. The CDR3 reads CTSSLGGRKWETQYF. CDR3 bases: TGCACCAGCAGCTTGGGTGGTCGGAAATGGGAGACCCAGTACTTC. Together with reference TRBV5-1 and TRBJ2-5, the CDR3 gives the full variable domain: KAGVTQTPRYLIKTRGQQVTLSCSPISGHRSVSWYQQTPGQGLQFLFEYFSETQRNKGNFPGRFSGRQFSNSRSEMNVSTLELGDSALYLCTSSLGGRKWETQYFGPGTRLLVL.

The chain couples TRBV7-3 to TRBJ2-7, with TRBD2 matching 13 bases. Trimming took 8 bases from V and 9 from J; bases not matched to a gene: 28. This CDR3 region has 20 residues. Germline assignment: CDR1 SGHTA and CDR2 FQGTGA. The CDR3 protein is CASSPLHQLAGGPQLRGQYF. CDR3 sequence (DNA): TGTGCCAGCTCACCATTACATCAACTAGCGGGAGGGCCTCAGCTACGAGGGCAGTACTTC.

At least ten counts were recorded for this clonotype. The chain recombines TRBV6-5 with TRBJ2-1, with 8 nucleotides matching TRBD2. Unmatched junction bases numbered 9, after V lost 8 bases and J lost 9 bases. The germline V gene has CDR1 MNHEY and CDR2 SVGAGI. The CDR3 spans 13 residues. This chain's CDR3 is CASERTSSSEQFF. The CDR3 DNA sequence: TGTGCCAGCGAACGGACTAGCTCTTCTGAGCAGTTCTTC.

V and J are TRBV7-8 and TRBJ1-5, with TRBD1 matching 7 bases. Per the germline V gene, CDR1 is SGHVS and CDR2 is FQNEAQ. The CDR3 loop spans 14 amino acids. The junction had 12 bases not matched to a gene; V was cut back by 5 bases and J by 11 bases. CDR3 bases: TGTGCCAGCAGCCAGGGGACAGACGAAGAGACCCAGCATTTT. It yields the protein CASSQGTDEETQHF.

This clonotype is termed medium-sized (0.01 to 0.1%). This chain links TRBV10-1 with TRBJ2-7, with a weak D call TRBD2 (6 bases). The germline V gene encodes CDR1 WNHNN and CDR2 SYGVQD (reference sequence). This CDR3 has 13 amino acids. Trimming removed 4 bases from V and 2 bases from J, with 9 bases in between. In nucleotides, the CDR3 is TGCGCCAGCAGTGCGGGAGCCACCTACGAGCAGTACTTC. Translated, it gives CASSAGATYEQYF.

The rearrangement joins TRBV5-1 to TRBJ2-5; TRBD1 matches 7 bases. V dropped 5 bases and J dropped 9; count of bases not matched to a gene: 10. From germline, CDR1 is SGHRS and CDR2 YFSETQ. The length of the CDR3 is 13 residues. This CDR3 reads CASSYRGNQPQYF. As DNA, the CDR3 is TGCGCCAGCAGTTACAGGGGTAATCAGCCCCAGTACTTC. Using reference TRBV5-1 and TRBJ2-5 for the parts outside the CDR3, the full variable domain is KAGVTQTPRYLIKTRGQQVTLSCSPISGHRSVSWYQQTPGQGLQFLFEYFSETQRNKGNFPGRFSGRQFSNSRSEMNVSTLELGDSALYLCASSYRGNQPQYFGPGTRLLVL.

The genes are TRBV2 and TRBJ2-5, with TRBD1 matching 10 bases. The germline V gene has CDR1 SNHLY and CDR2 FYNNEI. CDR3 size: 15 residues. The V segment lost 4 bases and the J segment 5 bases; nucleotides outside the gene matches: 7. The CDR3 DNA sequence: TGTGCCAGCAGTGGAGAGGGACAGGGGAGCGAGACCCAGTACTTC. Protein product: CASSGEGQGSETQYF.

This rearrangement joins TRBV14 to TRBJ2-1; D may be TRBD2 (5 bases). Germline values: CDR1 SGHDN, CDR2 FVKESK. Deletions cut 3 bases from V and 8 bases from J, with 23 bases between. The CDR3 length is 17 residues. CDR3 region: CASSQGKASGRGDEQFF. CDR3 sequence (DNA): TGTGCCAGCAGCCAGGGGAAGGCTAGTGGGAGAGGCGATGAGCAGTTCTTC. Supplemented by reference TRBV14 and TRBJ2-1, the full variable domain reads EAGVTQFPSHSVIEKGQTVTLRCDPISGHDNLYWYRRVMGKEIKFLLHFVKESKQDESGMPNNRFLAERTGGTYSTLKVQPAELEDSGVYFCASSQGKASGRGDEQFFGPGTRLTVL.

Ten or more counts support this clonotype. V is TRBV7-3 and J is TRBJ2-1, with 10 bases identical to TRBD2. The germline V gene encodes CDR1 SGHTA and CDR2 FQGTGA. CDR3 length: 15 amino acids. With V trimmed by 3 bases and J by 8 bases, 7 bases remained unmatched. DNA for the CDR3: TGTGCCAGCAGCTTTTCGGGACTAGCGTTTGATGAGCAGTTCTTC. Translated: CASSFSGLAFDEQFF.

This clonotype showed up many times. This may be a read error: a much more frequent sequence differs by one nucleotide. The chain links TRBV2 to TRBJ2-5; D uncertain. CDR3 size: 15 residues. The V gene's germline CDR1 is SNHLY and CDR2 FYNNEI. CDR3 amino acids: CASRRTIELQEAQYF. The CDR3 bases are TGTGCCAGCAGAAGAACGATCGAGCTCCAAGAGGCCCAGTACTTC. The entire variable domain, with the rest obtained from reference TRBV2 and TRBJ2-5, is as follows: EPEVTQTPSHQVTQMGQEVILRCVPISNHLYFYWYRQILGQKVEFLVSFYNNEISEKSEIFDDQFSVERPDGSNFTLKIRSTKLEDSAMYFCASRRTIELQEAQYFGPGTRLLVL.

This clonotype was detected many times. A much larger clone differs from this one at a single base, so this may be a read error. Because it lacks the conserved phenylalanine or tryptophan at the end, this CDR3 is likely a read error. The rearrangement joins TRBV6-2 or TRBV6-3 to TRBJ2-7; the D gene is possibly TRBD1 (5 bases). The CDR3 extends over 15 amino acids. Germline assignment: CDR1 MNHEY and CDR2 SVGEGT. Trimming took off 6 bases at V and 0 bases at J, with 15 bases between the two ends. This CDR3 reads CASSPAAGHSYEQYL. The DNA for the CDR3 is TGTGCCAGCAGCCCCGCGGCAGGGCACTCCTACGAGCAGTACCTC.

Notes on this clonotype: It is unclear where the CDR3 begins or ends on the DNA, so no DNA is shown, and the CDR3 is as TCRdb lists it. The genes are TRBV12-3 or TRBV12-4 and TRBJ2-5; the DNA was not used to check the table's D call, TRBD1. The CDR3 spans 22 residues, counting both ends. The CDR3 protein is CASSLVIGTESEAFFGQETQYF.

The rearrangement joins TRBV2 to TRBJ2-7, with D maybe TRBD1 (6 bases). Germline CDR1 SNHLY, CDR2 FYNNEI. The CDR3 length is 16 residues. Trimming shortened V by 4 bases and J by 6 bases, and 22 bases separated the two germline ends. The CDR3, as DNA: TGTGCCAGCAGTGCTCGTCTTACAGGGCTATCTTTCGAGCAGTACTTC. Protein sequence: CASSARLTGLSFEQYF.

By proportion, this clonotype is medium-sized. V and J are TRBV24-1 and TRBJ2-5, with D uncertain. The CDR3 is 16 amino acids. In germline, CDR1 is KGHDR, CDR2 SFDVKD. Between the trimmed V and J ends, which lost 5 bases and 2 bases, there was a span of 17 bases. CDR3 residues: CATSGGQERIQETQYF. In DNA form, the CDR3 reads TGTGCCACCAGTGGGGGTCAGGAACGGATACAAGAGACCCAGTACTTC.

Remarks on this clonotype: Mismatch with germline at one junction end may stem from a read error. The V gene is TRBV24-1, the J gene TRBJ2-2; D possibly corresponds to TRBD2 (5 bases). This CDR3 spans 18 amino acids. Germline V gives CDR1 KGHDR, CDR2 SFDVKD. The CDR3 DNA sequence: TGTGCCATCAGTGAACCCGGAACGGACTCTGGTCACACCGGGGAGCTGTTTTTT. This translates into CAISEPGTDSGHTGELFF.

The gene calls are TRBV9 and TRBJ2-1, with D tentatively TRBD2 (5 bases). The V end lost 4 bases, the J end lost 8 bases, and 19 bases lay between the germline ends. There are 15 residues in the CDR3. CDR1 SGDLS and CDR2 YYNGEE come from the germline V gene. CDR3 nucleotide sequence: TGTGCCAGCAGCCCCCAGATGAGCGGCTCGGATGAGCAGTTCTTC. Protein: CASSPQMSGSDEQFF.

A note on this clonotype: This may be a read error, as it is one base from a much larger clone. The chain employs TRBV11-3 and TRBJ1-3; D might be TRBD1 (6 bases). Germline CDR1 SGHNT, CDR2 YENEEA. The length of the CDR3 is 15 residues. CDR3 sequence: CASSLQGAYGNTVYF. The DNA of the CDR3 is TGTGCCAGCAGCCTACAGGGAGCCTATGGAAACACCGTATATTTT.

The V call is TRBV19, the J call TRBJ1-4, with TRBD1 identical over 10 bases. This CDR3 is built from 16 residues. V lost 4 bases and J lost 5; bases outside the gene matches: 7. Looked up from germline, CDR1 is LNHDA and CDR2 is SQIVND (reference sequence). The CDR3 bases are TGTGCCAGTAGTAAAACCCCGGGACAGGGGAATGAAAAACTGTTTTTT. Protein: CASSKTPGQGNEKLFF.

The gene calls are TRBV7-9 and TRBJ1-4; D is uncertain. The CDR3 has 15 residues. The ends were cut back, 8 bases at V and 4 bases at J, with 17 bases in the middle. Per germline, CDR1 SEHNR and CDR2 FQNEAQ (reference sequence). CDR3 coding DNA: TGTGCCAGCGGATCACCAAGAGCAAGTAATGAAAAACTGTTTTTT. It translates to CASGSPRASNEKLFF.

The chain employs TRBV24-1 and TRBJ2-1, with D possibly matching TRBD2 (5 bases). This CDR3 comprises 13 residues. V was shortened by 5 bases and J by 9 bases, with 13 bases between the two germline ends. Per germline, CDR1 KGHDR and CDR2 SFDVKD. This CDR3 is CATSGWEYVEQFF. In DNA, the CDR3 is TGTGCCACCAGTGGGTGGGAGTATGTTGAGCAGTTCTTC.

This clonotype showed up many times. This sequence joins TRBV7-8 and TRBJ1-3, with a possible D match to TRBD1 (6 bases). This CDR3 has 17 residues. V lost 0 bases to trimming and J lost 13 bases, with 25 bases between them. Germline CDR1 SGHVS, CDR2 FQNEAQ. The CDR3, as DNA: TGTGCCAGCAGCTTAGCGGAGGGGGGGGGGGTCGGGGCAGGAATATATTTT. It yields the protein CASSLAEGGGVGAGIYF.

This clonotype came up a few times. V is TRBV18 and J is TRBJ1-1; D ambiguous. Looked up from germline, CDR1 is KGHSH and CDR2 is LQKENI. Deletions cut 6 bases from V and 2 bases from J, with 19 bases between. This CDR3 comprises 16 residues. CDR3 in amino acids: CASSAPGKVSNTEAFF. CDR3 nucleotide sequence: TGTGCCAGCTCTGCCCCGGGGAAAGTATCCAACACTGAAGCTTTCTTT.